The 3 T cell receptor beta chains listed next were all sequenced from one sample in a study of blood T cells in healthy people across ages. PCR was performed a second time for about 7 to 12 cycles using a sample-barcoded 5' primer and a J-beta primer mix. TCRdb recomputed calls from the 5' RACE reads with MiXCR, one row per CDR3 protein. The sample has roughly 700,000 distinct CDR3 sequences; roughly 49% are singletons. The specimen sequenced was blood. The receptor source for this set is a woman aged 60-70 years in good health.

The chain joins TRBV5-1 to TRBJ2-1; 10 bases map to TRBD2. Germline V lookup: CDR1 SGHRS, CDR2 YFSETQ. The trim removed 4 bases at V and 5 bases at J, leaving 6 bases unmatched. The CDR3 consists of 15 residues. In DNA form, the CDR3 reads TGCGCCAGCAGCGTAAGCGGGAGGGGTAACAATGAGCAGTTCTTC. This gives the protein CASSVSGRGNNEQFF. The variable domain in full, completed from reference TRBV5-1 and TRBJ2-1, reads KAGVTQTPRYLIKTRGQQVTLSCSPISGHRSVSWYQQTPGQGLQFLFEYFSETQRNKGNFPGRFSGRQFSNSRSEMNVSTLELGDSALYLCASSVSGRGNNEQFFGPGTRLTVL.

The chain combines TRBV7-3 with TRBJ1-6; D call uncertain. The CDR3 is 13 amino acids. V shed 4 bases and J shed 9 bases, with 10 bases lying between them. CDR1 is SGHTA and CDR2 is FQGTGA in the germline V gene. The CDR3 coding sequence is TGTGCCAGCAGCTGGACGACGCTTTCACCCCTCCACTTT. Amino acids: CASSWTTLSPLHF.

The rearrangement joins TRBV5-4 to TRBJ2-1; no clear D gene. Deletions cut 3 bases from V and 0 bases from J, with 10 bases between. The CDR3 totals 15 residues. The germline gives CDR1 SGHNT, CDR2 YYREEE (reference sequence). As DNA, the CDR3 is TGTGCCAGCAGCTCCGCCTTGGGCTCCTACAATGAGCAGTTCTTC. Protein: CASSSALGSYNEQFF. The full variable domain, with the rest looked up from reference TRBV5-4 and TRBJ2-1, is ETGVTQSPTHLIKTRGQQVTLRCSSQSGHNTVSWYQQALGQGPQFIFQYYREEENGRGNFPPRFSGLQFPNYSSELNVNALELDDSALYLCASSSALGSYNEQFFGPGTRLTVL.